The source of this T cell receptor (beta chain) is a study of graft-versus-host responses after intestinal transplantation (dated by TCRdb to about 2021). Regarding the complete study: The transplants that recipients got were multivisceral, liver-intestinal, or isolated intestinal. Donor T cell macrochimerism was defined as a peak of at least 4% donor T cells among recipient peripheral blood mononuclear cells. A cohort of 20 to 25 intestinal transplant recipients, including one retransplant, was enrolled, and a few patients lacking pretransplant specimens were excluded. After intestinal transplantation, graft-versus-host and host-versus-graft alloreactive T cell clones in the graft, circulation and bone marrow were tracked using bulk TCR-beta CDR3 sequencing. Instead of going to the commercial service, samples from three later patients were sequenced in-house on an Illumina MiSeq and processed with MiXCR. Alloreactive clones were identified by sequencing pre-transplant mixed lymphocyte reaction products and comparing them with unstimulated pre-transplant donor and recipient T cells. Every recipient was given anti-thymocyte globulin induction, followed by around three years of maintenance tacrolimus and steroids. General conclusions and limits of the study: In patients with donor T cell macrochimerism, the allografts had high GvH to HvG T cell clonal ratios. The relatively low number and heterogeneity of intestinal transplant patients limited the conclusions. GvH clones were detected in recipient bone marrow, and some of these GvH clones were observed earlier in ileal mucosa or blood, consistent with an intestinal mucosal origin. Early after transplant, declines in HvG clones were associated with peak levels of circulating GvH clones.

As concerns this clone: It lacks a known antigen. No base qualities exist here, and no much larger clone lies one base off it.

The junction shows trimming of 2 bases on V and 6 bases on J, and the gene matches do not reach 4 bases of it. The germline V gene (reference sequence) specifies MNHEY as CDR1 and SMNVEV as CDR2. Including the terminal cysteine and phenylalanine, the CDR3 comprises 16 residues. The retained sequence is limited to the CDR3, 48 bases, with the frame set at the first base. Dithiothreitol, EDTA incubations and collagenase D digestion were used to isolate intraepithelial and lamina propria lymphocytes from graft specimens. Bulk TCR-beta sequencing was performed on serial intestinal graft biopsy specimens collected as late as 600 days after transplant. Preparation of the library involved the immunoSEQ multiplex PCR assay. High-throughput TCR-beta CDR3 sequencing of genomic DNA from most patients was performed by Adaptive Biotechnologies. In the authors' own workflow: TCR sequencing data were retrieved from Adaptive's ImmunoSEQ software for 15 to 20 patients, whereas a few other patients were processed with MiXCR and VDJtools. CDR3 nucleotide sequences shared by donor and recipient were removed because the origin of these sequences could not be assigned. At least 2-fold expansion over unstimulated cells and a minimum CFSE-low frequency of 0.002% (template counts) or 0.001% (read counts) were required for clones to be classified as alloreactive. Clones detected in sequenced pre-transplant spleen, lymph node, or MLR CFSE-low populations of the donor or recipient were defined as mappable. The cumulative frequency of alloreactive clones was calculated as a percentage of all sequences, weighted by copy number. In TCRdb, the immuneACCESS table is reduced to in-frame sequences with V and J assigned. These tables do not hold every clone; where another copy was compared, an unresolved V gene accounts for under half, and the others remain unexplained. Clone size and V and J calls were adopted from that table, with D and trimming inferred from the DNA. The sample contains about 20,000 clones, around 76% of them found a single time. The ten largest clones capture over 8% of the sample.

The sequencing used ileum tissue, collected less than 21 days after intestinal transplant. Recombination joined TRBV27 with TRBJ2-1; 13 junctional bases match TRBD2. The receptor was derived from a human patient who received an intestinal transplant, so some T cells may come from the graft donor. The CDR3 reads CASSLLGTSGINEQFF. The nucleotide sequence reads TGTGCCAGCAGTTTACTGGGGACTAGCGGGATCAATGAGCAGTTCTTC.